The 5 T cell receptor beta chains in this list originate from one sample, sequenced in a study of blood T cell repertoires in COVID-19. Libraries were prepared by immunoSEQ multiplex PCR; TCRdb keeps only in-frame clonotypes and omits some of them. The profile shows approximately 230,000 clones, around 90% of them singletons. Sequencing used peripheral blood. The source is a man aged 18 to 29 with active or convalescent COVID-19.

The CDR3 spells CASSYSLANEQFF. The CDR3 DNA reads as TGTGCCAGCAGTTACTCCCTAGCAAATGAGCAGTTCTTC. The chain is built from TRBV6-5 and TRBJ2-1, with D possibly matching TRBD2 (5 bases). This CDR3 has 13 residues. Germline CDR1 reads MNHEY; CDR2 reads SVGAGI. Trimming took 0 bases from V and 7 from J, leaving 7 bases between them.

The CDR3 nucleotides are TGTGCCAGCAGGGGGGGACTGTATACGGATACGCAGTATTTT. Its translation is CASRGGLYTDTQYF. This chain connects TRBV6-5 to TRBJ2-3; D perhaps matches TRBD2 (6 bases). V shed 6 bases and J shed 6 bases, with 16 bases lying between them. The germline V gene encodes CDR1 MNHEY and CDR2 SVGAGI. The CDR3 runs to 14 residues.

The V and J genes are TRBV3-1 (or the pseudogene TRBV3-2) and TRBJ1-1; the D gene is possibly TRBD1 (5 bases). The CDR3 spans 13 residues. In germline, CDR1 is LGHDT, CDR2 YNNKEL (reference sequence). V shed 0 bases and J shed 6 bases, with 8 bases lying between them. The CDR3 DNA sequence: TGTGCCAGCAGCCAAGACAGGGCGGCTGAAGCTTTCTTT. Residues: CASSQDRAAEAFF.

This chain links TRBV28 with TRBJ2-7, with D tentatively TRBD2 (6 bases). There are 13 residues in the CDR3. V lost 7 bases to trimming and J lost 4 bases, with 14 bases between them. Germline CDR1 and CDR2: MDHEN and SYDVKM. In nucleotides, the CDR3 is TGTGCCAGCACAAGGAGGGCCGTATACGAGCAGTACTTC. It is translated as CASTRRAVYEQYF.

The V gene is TRBV19, the J gene TRBJ1-5; no clear D gene. V was pared by 6 bases and J by 6 bases, with 9 bases between. The CDR3 sequence is 12 residues long. From germline, CDR1 is LNHDA and CDR2 SQIVND (reference sequence). The CDR3 loop is CASRIHSQPQHF. Written as DNA, the CDR3 is TGTGCCAGTAGAATCCACTCTCAGCCCCAGCATTTT.